A selection of T cell receptor beta chains follows, all from one sample in a study of blood T cell repertoires in COVID-19. TCRdb keeps only in-frame clones here, not all; method: immunoSEQ multiplex PCR. The table includes under 350,000 clones, approximately 83% detected once. What was sequenced was peripheral blood. These receptors came from a woman between 65 and 79 years old with acute or convalescent COVID-19. Both conserved end residues are part of each CDR3. Fields, in order: V gene, J gene, CDR3 length, D gene, CDR3 protein. A D gene is named only where the DNA matches it firmly.

v_gene: TRBV7-6; j_gene: TRBJ2-2; len: 16; d_gene: TRBD2; CDR3aa: CASSLERGGAPGELFF
v_gene: TRBV24-1; j_gene: TRBJ2-2; len: 13; d_gene: -; CDR3aa: CATRGVSSGELFF
v_gene: TRBV29-1; j_gene: TRBJ2-7; len: 14; d_gene: -; CDR3aa: CSVEIPGGSYEQYF
v_gene: TRBV2; j_gene: TRBJ1-3; len: 15; d_gene: TRBD1; CDR3aa: CASSRDRGETNTIYF
v_gene: TRBV29-1; j_gene: TRBJ2-7; len: 13; d_gene: TRBD1; CDR3aa: CSVKGANIYEQYF
v_gene: TRBV2; j_gene: TRBJ1-2; len: 14; d_gene: -; CDR3aa: CASTLEGRSYGYTF
v_gene: TRBV15; j_gene: TRBJ1-2; len: 15; d_gene: -; CDR3aa: CATSYVQTGPWGYTF
v_gene: TRBV5-6; j_gene: TRBJ2-1; len: 16; d_gene: -; CDR3aa: CASSRMGLTLWNEQFF
v_gene: TRBV10-3; j_gene: TRBJ2-5; len: 14; d_gene: TRBD1; CDR3aa: CAIRSTGGKETQYF
v_gene: TRBV28; j_gene: TRBJ1-1; len: 16; d_gene: -; CDR3aa: CASTASWGVENTEAFF
v_gene: TRBV7-8; j_gene: TRBJ1-6; len: 15; d_gene: -; CDR3aa: CASSSRTAGDSPLHF
v_gene: TRBV12-3/TRBV12-4; j_gene: TRBJ1-2; len: 12; d_gene: -; CDR3aa: CASSLHRDGYTF
v_gene: TRBV30; j_gene: TRBJ2-1; len: 14; d_gene: -; CDR3aa: CAWSPADRNNEQFF
v_gene: TRBV30; j_gene: TRBJ1-1; len: 13; d_gene: -; CDR3aa: CAWSGEMNTEAFF
v_gene: TRBV12-3/TRBV12-4; j_gene: TRBJ2-1; len: 13; d_gene: -; CDR3aa: CASSWGRYNEQFF
v_gene: TRBV6-5; j_gene: TRBJ1-1; len: 12; d_gene: -; CDR3aa: CASSYLNTEAFF
v_gene: TRBV10-2; j_gene: TRBJ2-7; len: 12; d_gene: -; CDR3aa: CASSVTPREQYF
v_gene: TRBV12-3/TRBV12-4; j_gene: TRBJ1-2; len: 13; d_gene: -; CDR3aa: CASRKTPNYGYTF
v_gene: TRBV7-9; j_gene: TRBJ2-1; len: 17; d_gene: TRBD2; CDR3aa: CASSFGAGGPRLNEQFF
v_gene: TRBV6-5; j_gene: TRBJ1-6; len: 15; d_gene: -; CDR3aa: CASSYFKTVESPLHF
v_gene: TRBV5-1; j_gene: TRBJ1-1; len: 16; d_gene: TRBD1; CDR3aa: CASSIAPTGGNTEAFF
v_gene: TRBV5-1; j_gene: TRBJ2-7; len: 15; d_gene: TRBD1; CDR3aa: CASSLSGQGLYEQYF
v_gene: TRBV3-1/TRBV3-2; j_gene: TRBJ1-1; len: 15; d_gene: -; CDR3aa: CASSPQGTMNTEAFF
v_gene: TRBV5-1; j_gene: TRBJ2-3; len: 14; d_gene: -; CDR3aa: CASSLPSGTDTQYF
v_gene: TRBV24-1; j_gene: TRBJ1-2; len: 15; d_gene: TRBD1; CDR3aa: CATSDSRGTGDGYTF
v_gene: TRBV10-2; j_gene: TRBJ1-2; len: 14; d_gene: TRBD1; CDR3aa: CASRDLGGHYGYTF
v_gene: TRBV10-2; j_gene: TRBJ1-6; len: 15; d_gene: TRBD1; CDR3aa: CASSLGTENNSPLHF
v_gene: TRBV5-1; j_gene: TRBJ1-1; len: 13; d_gene: TRBD1; CDR3aa: CASTPGGGTEAFF
v_gene: TRBV7-9; j_gene: TRBJ2-6; len: 18; d_gene: TRBD1; CDR3aa: CASLPWGTGASGANVLTF
v_gene: TRBV11-3; j_gene: TRBJ2-3; len: 14; d_gene: -; CDR3aa: CASSLDLNTDTQYF
v_gene: TRBV13; j_gene: TRBJ2-7; len: 15; d_gene: TRBD1; CDR3aa: CASSHSGTVPTEQYF
v_gene: TRBV5-8; j_gene: TRBJ1-2; len: 16; d_gene: -; CDR3aa: CASSTRVAPRGNGYTF
v_gene: TRBV6-5; j_gene: TRBJ1-5; len: 13; d_gene: -; CDR3aa: CASLQGSNQPQHF
v_gene: TRBV11-3; j_gene: TRBJ1-6; len: 14; d_gene: TRBD1; CDR3aa: CASSLGQSNSPLHF
v_gene: TRBV2; j_gene: TRBJ1-5; len: 13; d_gene: -; CDR3aa: CASSAEGRQPQHF
v_gene: TRBV11-2; j_gene: TRBJ2-3; len: 14; d_gene: TRBD2; CDR3aa: CASRRGGPADTQYF
v_gene: TRBV18; j_gene: TRBJ2-1; len: 13; d_gene: -; CDR3aa: CASSPRGRNEQFF
v_gene: TRBV7-8; j_gene: TRBJ2-1; len: 14; d_gene: TRBD1; CDR3aa: CASSADRGLNEQFF
v_gene: TRBV21-1; j_gene: TRBJ2-7; len: 13; d_gene: -; CDR3aa: CASSARGDYEQYF
v_gene: TRBV18; j_gene: TRBJ1-5; len: 19; d_gene: TRBD1; CDR3aa: CASSPLPGTGAEGNQPQHF
v_gene: TRBV4-1; j_gene: TRBJ2-2; len: 16; d_gene: TRBD2; CDR3aa: CASSQRGGPDTGELFF
v_gene: TRBV4-1; j_gene: TRBJ1-3; len: 19; d_gene: -; CDR3aa: CASSQEDGFPIGSGNTIYF
v_gene: TRBV30; j_gene: TRBJ1-1; len: 13; d_gene: TRBD1; CDR3aa: CAWSDRLDTEAFF
v_gene: TRBV7-9; j_gene: TRBJ2-4; len: 15; d_gene: -; CDR3aa: CASSGGPIRDSIQYF
v_gene: TRBV18; j_gene: TRBJ2-7; len: 12; d_gene: -; CDR3aa: CASSPDRLEQYF
v_gene: TRBV18; j_gene: TRBJ2-1; len: 15; d_gene: TRBD2; CDR3aa: CASSPRTSGGAEELF
v_gene: TRBV3-1/TRBV3-2; j_gene: TRBJ1-2; len: 14; d_gene: TRBD1; CDR3aa: CASSQPGGHYGYTF
v_gene: TRBV6-5; j_gene: TRBJ1-2; len: 14; d_gene: -; CDR3aa: CASSSRTPNYGYTF
v_gene: TRBV7-8; j_gene: TRBJ1-1; len: 13; d_gene: TRBD1; CDR3aa: CASSRDRGEVAFF
v_gene: TRBV5-1; j_gene: TRBJ2-2; len: 18; d_gene: TRBD2; CDR3aa: CASSGRTSGGLNTGELFF
v_gene: TRBV18; j_gene: TRBJ1-4; len: 16; d_gene: -; CDR3aa: CASSPLSLPTNEKLFF